A single sample is the source of the 14 T cell receptor beta chains below, sequenced in a study of cytomegalovirus exposure and HLA in healthy donors. It was with 60 Vbeta and 13 Jbeta primers that the PCR ran. TCRdb keeps only in-frame clones here, not all; method: immunoSEQ multiplex PCR. The sample yields around 100,000 clones, 65% to 80% seen once. The material sequenced was PBMCs. The receptors were gathered from a man in his thirties or forties in good health and CMV-seropositive.

The chain links TRBV25-1 to TRBJ2-1, with D possibly TRBD2 on 6 matching bases. Trimming pared 4 bases from V and 1 base from J, leaving 14 bases between. Germline loops: CDR1 MGHDK, CDR2 SYGVNS. This CDR3 region has 16 residues. The CDR3 nucleotides are TGTGCCAGCAGTGGACAATGGGGGGTGTCCTACAATGAGCAGTTCTTC. Translating it yields CASSGQWGVSYNEQFF.

The chain links TRBV4-2 to TRBJ2-5; D may be TRBD2 (5 bases). Germline lookup yields CDR1 LGHNA and CDR2 YNFKEQ. The CDR3 is made up of 12 amino acids. Between the trimmed V and J ends, which lost 3 bases and 11 bases, there was a span of 13 bases. The CDR3 coding sequence is TGTGCCAGCAGCCAGGGCGAGAGAGGGCAGTACTTC. Translating it yields CASSQGERGQYF.

The V and J genes are TRBV19 and TRBJ1-2, with TRBD1 matching 8 bases. Per germline, CDR1 LNHDA and CDR2 SQIVND (reference sequence). This CDR3 comprises 14 residues. CDR3 nucleotide sequence: TGTGGGTCCGGACAGGGCGGAATGAACTATGGCTACACCTTC. It translates to CGSGQGGMNYGYTF.

This clone has only one observation. This chain uses TRBV29-1 with TRBJ2-3; 12 bases are shared with TRBD2. In germline, CDR1 is SQVTM, CDR2 ANQGSEA. Losses at the gene ends were 3 bases for V and 4 bases for J; bases not matched to a gene: 2. The CDR3 extends over 14 amino acids. The CDR3 sequence is CSVEPSGGADTQYF. CDR3 DNA: TGCAGCGTTGAGCCTAGCGGGGGGGCAGATACGCAGTATTTT.

This clone has only a few counts. The genes are TRBV4-3 and TRBJ1-2; 7 bases are a match to TRBD1. In germline, CDR1 is LGHNA, CDR2 YSLEER. This CDR3 contains 17 residues. Losses at the gene ends were 2 bases for V and 2 bases for J; bases not matched to a gene: 11. The CDR3 sequence is CASSQTVAWDRNYGYTF. CDR3 nucleotide sequence: TGCGCCAGCAGCCAAACCGTCGCCTGGGACAGAAACTATGGCTACACCTTC.

This chain uses TRBV19 with TRBJ1-1; D is perhaps TRBD1 (6 bases). The germline gives CDR1 LNHDA, CDR2 SQIVND (reference sequence). Trimming shortened V by 3 bases and J by 0 bases, and 11 bases separated the two germline ends. This CDR3 region has 15 residues. The CDR3 spells CASSMSAGVNTEAFF. Here the CDR3 DNA reads TGTGCCAGTAGTATGTCGGCAGGGGTGAACACTGAAGCTTTCTTT.

The chain recombines TRBV30 with TRBJ2-1; 12 positions match TRBD1. V shed 1 base and J 9 bases; nucleotides not matched to a gene: 4. This CDR3 is 14 amino acids long. Germline CDR1 and CDR2: GTSNPN and SVGIG (reference sequence). DNA of the CDR3: TGTGCCTGGAGTGGGGGACAGGGGGCCGGTGAGCAGTTCTTC. This translates into CAWSGGQGAGEQFF. Full variable domain (missing parts from reference TRBV30 and TRBJ2-1): SQTIHQWPATLVQPVGSPLSLECTVEGTSNPNLYWYRQAAGRGLQLLFYSVGIGQISSEVPQNLSASRPQDRQFILSSKKLLLSDSGFYLCAWSGGQGAGEQFFGPGTRLTVL.

J is TRBJ2-3 and V is TRBV13; 12 bases align to TRBD2. The V gene's germline CDR1 is PRHDT and CDR2 FYEKMQ (reference sequence). The V segment lost 0 bases and the J segment 2 bases; nucleotides outside the gene matches: 6. The CDR3 sequence is 18 residues long. CDR3 sequence (DNA): TGTGCCAGCAGCTTAGGGGATAGACTAGCGGGGGCCACAGATACGCAGTATTTT. Translation: CASSLGDRLAGATDTQYF.

This chain links TRBV6-5 with TRBJ1-3, with a tentative D call TRBD1 (6 bases). Germline loops: CDR1 MNHEY, CDR2 SVGAGI. The CDR3 contains 14 residues. V shed 11 bases and J shed 2 bases, with 16 bases lying between them. The CDR3 loop is CASQLDRTGNTIYF. The CDR3 coding sequence is TGTGCCTCTCAGTTAGACAGGACTGGAAACACCATATATTTT.

The chain recombines TRBV6-5 with TRBJ1-6, with a tentative D call TRBD1 (5 bases). CDR1 and CDR2 (germline): MNHEY, SVGAGI. This CDR3 has 12 residues. With 2 bases removed from V and 14 bases from J, the gap between germline ends came to 10 bases. The CDR3 DNA is TGTGCCAGCAGTTACCCCCAGGGTACCCTCCACTTT. This gives the protein CASSYPQGTLHF.

The rearrangement links TRBV6-5 to TRBJ1-5, with D tentatively TRBD1 (6 bases). Trimming took 5 bases from V and 5 from J, leaving 7 bases between them. Germline V lookup: CDR1 MNHEY, CDR2 SVGAGI. This CDR3 contains 12 residues. CDR3 in amino acids: CASSPGDQPQHF. The CDR3 region has the DNA TGTGCCAGCAGTCCAGGGGATCAGCCCCAGCATTTT.

V and J are TRBV5-1 and TRBJ2-7; 12 bases agree with TRBD1. CDR1 is SGHRS, CDR2 YFSETQ, per germline. The trim removed 2 bases at V and 6 bases at J, leaving 6 bases unmatched. This CDR3 is 15 amino acids long. CDR3 nucleotide sequence: TGCGCCAGCAGCTTTTCCGGGACAGGGGGCTGCGAGCAGTACTTC. It specifies CASSFSGTGGCEQYF.

The chain links TRBV2 to TRBJ1-1; D perhaps matches TRBD1 (6 bases). Germline V lookup: CDR1 SNHLY, CDR2 FYNNEI. Trimming removed 10 bases at V and 1 base at J, with 13 bases between. There are 13 residues in the CDR3. The DNA for the CDR3 is TGTGCCAACCGACAGGTTACGAACACTGAAGCTTTCTTT. Translated, it gives CANRQVTNTEAFF.

This chain connects TRBV6-1 to TRBJ2-1, with 12 positions matching TRBD2. The CDR3 has 16 amino acids. V lost 2 bases to trimming and J lost 4 bases; unmatched junction nucleotides: 3. Germline V gives CDR1 MNHNS, CDR2 SASEGT. The CDR3 DNA reads TGTGCCAGCAGTGAATACCTAGCGGGGGGGTACAATGAGCAGTTCTTC. This sequence encodes CASSEYLAGGYNEQFF.